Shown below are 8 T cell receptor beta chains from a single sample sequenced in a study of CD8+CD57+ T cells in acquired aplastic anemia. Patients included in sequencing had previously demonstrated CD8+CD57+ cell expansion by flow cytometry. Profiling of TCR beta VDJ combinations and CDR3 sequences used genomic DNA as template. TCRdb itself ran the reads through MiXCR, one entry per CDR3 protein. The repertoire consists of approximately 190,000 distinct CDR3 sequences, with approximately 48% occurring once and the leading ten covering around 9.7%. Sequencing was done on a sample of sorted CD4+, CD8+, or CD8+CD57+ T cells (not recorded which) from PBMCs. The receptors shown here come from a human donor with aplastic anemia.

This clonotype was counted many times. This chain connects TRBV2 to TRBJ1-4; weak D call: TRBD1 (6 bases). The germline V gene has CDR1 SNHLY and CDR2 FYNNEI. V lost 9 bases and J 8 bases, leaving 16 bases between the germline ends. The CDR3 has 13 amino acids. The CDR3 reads CARADRKGEKLFF. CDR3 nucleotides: TGTGCCAGAGCCGACAGGAAGGGGGAAAAACTGTTTTTT.

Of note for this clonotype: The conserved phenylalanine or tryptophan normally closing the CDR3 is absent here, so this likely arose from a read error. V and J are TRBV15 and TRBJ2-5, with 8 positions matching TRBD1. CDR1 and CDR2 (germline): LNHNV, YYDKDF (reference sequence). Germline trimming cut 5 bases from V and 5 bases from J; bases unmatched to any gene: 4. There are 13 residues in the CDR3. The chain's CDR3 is CATSGNRGETQYS. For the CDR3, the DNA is TGTGCCACCAGCGGGAACAGGGGGGAGACCCAGTACTCC.

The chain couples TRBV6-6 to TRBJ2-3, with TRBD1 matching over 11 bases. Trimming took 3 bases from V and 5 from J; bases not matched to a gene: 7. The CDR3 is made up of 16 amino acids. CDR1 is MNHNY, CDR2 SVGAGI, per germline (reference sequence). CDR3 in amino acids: CASSYYGTGGRDTQYF. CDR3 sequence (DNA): TGTGCCAGCAGTTATTACGGGACAGGGGGAAGAGATACGCAGTATTTT.

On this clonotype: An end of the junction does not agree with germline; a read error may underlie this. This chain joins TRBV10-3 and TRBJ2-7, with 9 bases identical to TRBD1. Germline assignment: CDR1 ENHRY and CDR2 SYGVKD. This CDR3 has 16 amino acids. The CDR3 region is CASSYHRDRASYEQYF. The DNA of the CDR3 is TGTGCCAGCAGTTATCACCGGGACAGGGCCTCCTACGAGCAGTACTTC.

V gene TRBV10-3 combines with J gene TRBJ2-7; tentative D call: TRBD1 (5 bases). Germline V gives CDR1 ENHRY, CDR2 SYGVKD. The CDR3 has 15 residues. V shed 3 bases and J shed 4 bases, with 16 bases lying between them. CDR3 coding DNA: TGTGCCATCAGTGACAACCCGGACATCCAATACGAGCAGTACTTC. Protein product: CAISDNPDIQYEQYF.

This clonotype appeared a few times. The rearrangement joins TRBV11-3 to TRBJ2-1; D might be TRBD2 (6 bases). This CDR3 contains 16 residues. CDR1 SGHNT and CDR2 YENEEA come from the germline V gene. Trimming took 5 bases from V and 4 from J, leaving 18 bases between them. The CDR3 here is CASSPVWAGSYNEQFF. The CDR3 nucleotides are TGTGCCAGCAGCCCCGTCTGGGCCGGGAGTTACAATGAGCAGTTCTTC.

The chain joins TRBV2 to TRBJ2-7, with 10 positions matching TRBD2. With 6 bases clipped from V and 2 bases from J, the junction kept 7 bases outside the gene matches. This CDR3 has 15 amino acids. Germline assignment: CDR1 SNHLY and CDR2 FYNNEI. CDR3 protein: CASRETAGGPYEQYF. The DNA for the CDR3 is TGTGCCAGCAGGGAAACAGCGGGAGGGCCCTACGAGCAGTACTTC.

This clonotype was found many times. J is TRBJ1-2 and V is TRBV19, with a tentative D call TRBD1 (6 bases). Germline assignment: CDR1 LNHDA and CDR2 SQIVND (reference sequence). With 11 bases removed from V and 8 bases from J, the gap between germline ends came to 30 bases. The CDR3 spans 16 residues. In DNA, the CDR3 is TGTGCCGTCAAAAAAGGGGTGAGGGGGGCCCTAGAGGGCTACACCTTC. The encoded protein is CAVKKGVRGALEGYTF.